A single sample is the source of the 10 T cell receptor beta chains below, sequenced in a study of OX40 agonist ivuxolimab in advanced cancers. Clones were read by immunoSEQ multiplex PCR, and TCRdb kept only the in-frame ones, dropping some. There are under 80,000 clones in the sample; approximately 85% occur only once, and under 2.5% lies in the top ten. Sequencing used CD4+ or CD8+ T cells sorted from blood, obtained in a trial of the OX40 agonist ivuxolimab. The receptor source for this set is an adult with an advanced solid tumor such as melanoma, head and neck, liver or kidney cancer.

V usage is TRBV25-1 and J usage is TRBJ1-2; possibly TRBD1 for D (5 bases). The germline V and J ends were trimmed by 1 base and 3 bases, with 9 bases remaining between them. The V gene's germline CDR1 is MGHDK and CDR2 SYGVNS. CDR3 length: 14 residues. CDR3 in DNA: TGTGCCAGCAGTGAATGGGGGGGATACTATGGCTACACCTTC. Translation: CASSEWGGYYGYTF.

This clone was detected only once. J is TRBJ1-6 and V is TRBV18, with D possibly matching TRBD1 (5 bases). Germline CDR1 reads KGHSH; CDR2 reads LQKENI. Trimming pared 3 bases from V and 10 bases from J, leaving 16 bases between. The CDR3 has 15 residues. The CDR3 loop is CASSPDRNRGSPLHF. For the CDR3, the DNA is TGTGCCAGCTCACCGGACCGAAATAGGGGCTCACCCCTCCACTTT.

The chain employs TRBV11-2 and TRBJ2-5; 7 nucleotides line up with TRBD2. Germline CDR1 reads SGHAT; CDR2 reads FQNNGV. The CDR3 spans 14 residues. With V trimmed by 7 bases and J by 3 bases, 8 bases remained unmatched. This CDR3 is CASIRFRGEETQYF. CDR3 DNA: TGTGCCAGCATCAGATTTCGGGGGGAAGAGACCCAGTACTTC.

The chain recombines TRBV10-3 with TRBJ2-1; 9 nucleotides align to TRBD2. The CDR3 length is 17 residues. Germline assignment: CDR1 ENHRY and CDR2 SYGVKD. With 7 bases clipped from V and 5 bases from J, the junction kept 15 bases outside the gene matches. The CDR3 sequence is CAITDGGSGRRDNEQFF. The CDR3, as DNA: TGTGCCATCACCGATGGAGGTAGCGGGAGAAGGGACAATGAGCAGTTCTTC.

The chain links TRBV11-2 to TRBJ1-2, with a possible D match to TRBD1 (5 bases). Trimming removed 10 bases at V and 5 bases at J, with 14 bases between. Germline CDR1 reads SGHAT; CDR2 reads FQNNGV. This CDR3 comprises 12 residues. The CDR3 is CATQGSAYGYTF. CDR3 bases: TGTGCCACCCAGGGTTCGGCATATGGCTACACCTTC.

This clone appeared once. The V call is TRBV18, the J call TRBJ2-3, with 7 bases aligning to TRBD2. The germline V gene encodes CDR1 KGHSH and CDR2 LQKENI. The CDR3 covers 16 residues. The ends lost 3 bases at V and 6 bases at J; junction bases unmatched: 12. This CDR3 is CASSPPGGLDRDTQYF. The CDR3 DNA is TGTGCCAGCTCACCTCCCGGGGGGTTGGACCGTGATACGCAGTATTTT.

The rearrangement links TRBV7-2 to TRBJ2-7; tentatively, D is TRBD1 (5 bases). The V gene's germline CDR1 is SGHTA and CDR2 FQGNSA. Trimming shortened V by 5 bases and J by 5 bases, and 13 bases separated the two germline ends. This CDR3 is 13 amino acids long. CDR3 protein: CASSARPGNEQYF. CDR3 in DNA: TGTGCCAGCAGCGCCCGGCCAGGGAACGAGCAGTACTTC.

The CDR3 here is CASSKTGGAGAEAFF. As DNA, the CDR3 is TGTGCCAGCAGCAAAACAGGGGGCGCCGGGGCTGAAGCTTTCTTT. The V call is TRBV7-3, the J call TRBJ1-1, with 9 bases that match TRBD1. J gave up 6 bases and V 5 bases, and 10 bases lay outside the gene matches. The CDR3 has 15 residues. CDR1 SGHTA and CDR2 FQGTGA come from the germline V gene.

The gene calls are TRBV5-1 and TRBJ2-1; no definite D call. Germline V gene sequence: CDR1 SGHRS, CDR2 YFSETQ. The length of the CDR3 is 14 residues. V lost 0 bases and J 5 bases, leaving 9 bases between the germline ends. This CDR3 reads CASSLVNRNNEQFF. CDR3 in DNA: TGCGCCAGCAGCTTGGTTAATCGCAACAATGAGCAGTTCTTC.

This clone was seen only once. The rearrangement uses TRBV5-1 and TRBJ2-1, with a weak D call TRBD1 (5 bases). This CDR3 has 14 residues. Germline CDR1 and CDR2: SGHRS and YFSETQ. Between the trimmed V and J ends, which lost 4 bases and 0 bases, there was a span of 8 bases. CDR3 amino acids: CASSPGNSYNEQFF. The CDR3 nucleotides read TGCGCCAGCAGCCCAGGGAACTCCTACAATGAGCAGTTCTTC.